Sequencing of this T cell receptor (beta chain) was carried out in a study of T-cell reconstitution after alpha-beta-depleted transplantation in children. Broader study findings: At the one-year point after transplant, T-cell counts and TCRbeta diversity were found to come mostly from T cells that had been newly produced. The origin of high day-60 TCRbeta diversity in some patients lay in surviving recipient T cells and thymic progenitors. There were reportedly several hundred expanded graft clones from which alpha-beta T cells came about two months after transplant.

Germline lookup yields CDR1 SEHNR and CDR2 FQNEAQ (reference sequence). This CDR3 region has 17 residues. V was shortened by 5 bases and J by 1 base, with 18 bases between the two germline ends. Molecular barcoding with unique molecular identifiers was used for the TCRbeta library. MiXCR, run by TCRdb on the PCR reads, gives a single entry per CDR3 protein. Seen here are 250,000 to 400,000 distinct CDR3 sequences, around 20% observed once, and the top ten hold 10% to 11%. To note about this clonotype: No antigen is known for it.

V is TRBV7-9 and J is TRBJ2-1; D might be TRBD1 (5 bases). The receptor's source is a male patient younger than 18 who had a stem cell transplant for acute lymphoblastic leukemia, so the T cells may come from the graft donor. The source was PBMCs, mostly from graft donor cells, collected 180 days after TCRalphabeta/CD19-depleted stem cell transplant. The CDR3 DNA is TGTGCCAGCAGCGCAGGGCTAAGGCTGCGGTCCTACAATGAGCAGTTCTTC. Amino acid sequence: CASSAGLRLRSYNEQFF.